This T cell receptor beta chain comes out of a study of blood T cell repertoires in COVID-19. In the study overall: Samples representing acute and convalescent COVID-19 were sourced from the United States, Italy and Spain. Sources were T cells, B-cell-depleted T cells, or PBMCs; the material itself was cDNA or gDNA.

Trimming shortened V by 5 bases and J by 3 bases, and 11 bases separated the two germline ends. Germline V gives CDR1 SGHTA, CDR2 FQGTGA. The CDR3 consists of 13 residues. In the authors' methods: Amplification of reference gene primers was used by the study to estimate nucleated cell counts. Here immunoSEQ multiplex PCR was the method, and the copy in TCRdb shows in-frame clones only, minus some. D and trimming were read from the DNA, whereas the V and J calls and clone size are those reported in that table. This sample has more than 120,000 clones, with roughly 87% found just once. Sequenced: peripheral blood. This chain joins TRBV7-3 and TRBJ2-7; possibly TRBD1 for D (5 bases). The sequence was collected from a human donor in a cohort sampled during active COVID-19. The CDR3 nucleotides are TGTGCCAGCAGCCAGGGTTGGGGCTACGAGCAGTACTTC. Translation gives CASSQGWGYEQYF.